These 26 T cell receptor beta chains were sequenced from one sample in a study of early T cells in non-severe SARS-CoV-2 infection. TCRdb used MiXCR to reprocess the 5' RACE reads, holding one entry per CDR3 protein. The sample carries tens of thousands of distinct CDR3 sequences, 4% to 5.5% recorded once. Input material: whole blood. The receptors derive from an adult who was a healthcare worker with PCR-confirmed SARS-CoV-2 infection or an uninfected control (not recorded which).

This clonotype came up many times. The chain has TRBV28 and TRBJ2-4; no firm D call. The V gene's germline CDR1 is MDHEN and CDR2 SYDVKM. The V gene lost 10 bases and the J gene lost 0 bases, with 16 bases spanning the gap. The CDR3 sequence is 15 residues long. CDR3 sequence: CATQHGTPAKNIQYF. In DNA, the CDR3 is TGTGCCACCCAACACGGAACTCCAGCCAAAAACATTCAGTACTTC.

This clonotype showed up just a few times. J is TRBJ1-5 and V is TRBV19; 8 nucleotides agree with TRBD1. The length of the CDR3 is 15 residues. Germline loops: CDR1 LNHDA, CDR2 SQIVND (reference sequence). V trimming: 3 bases; J trimming: 7 bases; junction bases outside the gene matches: 8. The CDR3 reads CASSIGTGGGQPQHF. The CDR3 DNA follows: TGTGCCAGTAGTATCGGGACAGGAGGTGGGCAGCCCCAGCATTTT.

This clonotype was seen at least ten times. Here the CDR3 reads CASSLALRAYSPLHF. The CDR3 region has the DNA TGCGCCAGCAGCTTGGCCCTCAGGGCATATTCACCCCTCCACTTT. This chain links TRBV5-1 with TRBJ1-6, with D tentatively TRBD1 (5 bases). Trimming cost V 0 bases and J 8 bases, with 12 bases left between them. The CDR3 is 15 residues long. Germline V gene data show CDR1 as SGHRS and CDR2 as YFSETQ.

At least ten counts were recorded for this clonotype. The V gene is TRBV6-2 or TRBV6-3, the J gene TRBJ2-2; a possible D gene is TRBD1 (5 bases). This CDR3 region has 16 residues. Germline V gene data show CDR1 as MNHEY and CDR2 as SVGEGT. V was clipped by 2 bases and J by 7 bases, with 17 bases between them. In DNA form, the CDR3 reads TGTGCCAGCAGTTACCCCCCGACAGTCCGCCTCGGGGAGCTGTTTTTT. Residues: CASSYPPTVRLGELFF.

This clonotype has at least ten counts. The J gene is TRBJ2-2, the V gene TRBV14, with D possibly being TRBD1 (5 bases). The V and J ends lost 1 base and 2 bases respectively, with 17 bases between them. The CDR3 is 18 amino acids. Germline lookup yields CDR1 SGHDN and CDR2 FVKESK. The CDR3 sequence is CASSQAPLYDRNTGELFF. The CDR3 coding sequence is TGTGCCAGCAGCCAAGCCCCTCTATATGACAGAAACACCGGGGAGCTGTTTTTT.

The CDR3 DNA reads as TGTGCCAGCAGCTTGGGACCTTCTAGCACAGATACGCAGTATTTT. It yields the protein CASSLGPSSTDTQYF. The rearrangement links TRBV5-6 to TRBJ2-3, with D hard to call. The CDR3 has 15 amino acids. Germline CDR1 and CDR2: SGHDT and YYEEEE. Trimming cost V 0 bases and J 0 bases, with 8 bases left between them.

The V call is TRBV5-1, the J call TRBJ1-1; D possibly corresponds to TRBD1 (5 bases). Between the trimmed V and J ends, which lost 3 bases and 3 bases, there was a span of 12 bases. CDR1 is SGHRS and CDR2 is YFSETQ in the germline V gene. This CDR3 is built from 14 residues. The chain's CDR3 is CASSYRGLDTEAFF. The CDR3 region has the DNA TGCGCCAGCAGCTATCGGGGCTTGGACACTGAAGCTTTCTTT.

The sample holds many counts of this clonotype. V usage is TRBV6-4 and J usage is TRBJ2-2; D remains unclear. The V gene's germline CDR1 is MRHNA and CDR2 SNTAGT. With 4 bases removed from V and 8 bases from J, the gap between germline ends came to 8 bases. CDR3 length equals 12 residues. CDR3 loop: CASSGMAGELFF. As DNA, the CDR3 is TGTGCCAGCAGTGGAATGGCGGGGGAGCTGTTTTTT.

This clonotype was picked up many times. The CDR3 DNA is TGTGCCAGCCACGGGACCCTCGCTAGCTCCTACAATGAGCAGTTCTTC. Translating it yields CASHGTLASSYNEQFF. The chain links TRBV6-5 to TRBJ2-1; D may be TRBD1 or TRBD2 (5 bases each). Germline lookup yields CDR1 MNHEY and CDR2 SVGAGI. The CDR3 consists of 16 residues. Trimming took 8 bases from V and 0 from J, leaving 17 bases between them.

This clonotype has ten or more counts. The J gene is TRBJ2-1, the V gene TRBV6-1; 9 nucleotides agree with TRBD2. CDR1 MNHNS and CDR2 SASEGT come from the germline V gene. The trim removed 0 bases at V and 1 base at J, leaving 10 bases unmatched. The CDR3 totals 19 residues. In nucleotides, the CDR3 is TGTGCCAGCAGTGAAGCCCAGTGGGGCGGGAGGGCGTCCTACAATGAGCAGTTCTTC. Translated: CASSEAQWGGRASYNEQFF.

The genes are TRBV4-2 and TRBJ2-1, with no clear D. Germline CDR1 is LGHNA and CDR2 is YNFKEQ. The CDR3 extends over 15 amino acids. V was pared by 4 bases and J by 4 bases, with 14 bases between. CDR3 nucleotide sequence: TGTGCCAGCAGCCCCTCAACGGGCTTTTACAATGAGCAGTTCTTC. It is translated as CASSPSTGFYNEQFF.

Concerning this clonotype: A read error is possible here, since a much larger clone lies one base away. The rearrangement uses TRBV6-5 and TRBJ2-3, with TRBD2 matching 11 bases. There are 14 residues in the CDR3. Germline V lookup: CDR1 MNHEY, CDR2 SVGAGI. The V segment lost 8 bases and the J segment 3 bases; nucleotides outside the gene matches: 4. Here the CDR3 reads CASFSGRVTDTQYF. The DNA of the CDR3 is TGTGCCAGCTTTAGCGGGAGGGTGACAGATACGCAGTATTTT.

The chain uses TRBV7-8 and TRBJ2-3; 8 bases match TRBD2. Germline lookup yields CDR1 SGHVS and CDR2 FQNEAQ. The CDR3 has 15 amino acids. J gave up 4 bases and V 3 bases, and 6 bases lay outside the gene matches. For the CDR3, the DNA is TGTGCCAGCAGCTTTAGGCGGGGGGTAGCAGATACGCAGTATTTT. This codes for CASSFRRGVADTQYF. Full variable domain (missing parts from reference TRBV7-8 and TRBJ2-3): GAGVSQSPRYKVAKRGQDVALRCDPISGHVSLFWYQQALGQGPEFLTYFQNEAQLDKSGLPSDRFFAERPEGSVSTLKIQRTQQEDSAVYLCASSFRRGVADTQYFGPGTRLTVL.

This clonotype was recorded many times. V and J are TRBV10-3 and TRBJ1-1, with D unclear. V lost 0 bases to trimming and J lost 11 bases, with 13 bases between them. CDR3 length: 13 residues. CDR1 is ENHRY and CDR2 is SYGVKD in the germline V gene. The CDR3 here is CAISESSRGIAFF. DNA for the CDR3: TGTGCCATCAGTGAGTCCAGCCGCGGGATCGCTTTCTTT.

This clonotype was recorded many times. The chain's CDR3 is CASSFSGLAGDISSLYEQYF. As DNA, the CDR3 is TGTGCCAGCAGTTTCTCCGGACTAGCGGGAGATATTAGTTCACTCTACGAGCAGTACTTC. The chain joins TRBV28 to TRBJ2-7; TRBD2 aligns across 13 bases. From germline, CDR1 is MDHEN and CDR2 SYDVKM. The trim removed 3 bases at V and 3 bases at J, leaving 17 bases unmatched. The length of the CDR3 is 20 residues.

This clonotype was observed many times. The chain carries TRBV7-6 and TRBJ2-1; 7 bases are a match to TRBD1. The CDR3 runs 16 residues. J lost 0 bases, V lost 3 bases, and 5 bases had no gene match. The germline V gene has CDR1 SGHVS and CDR2 FNYEAQ. DNA of the CDR3: TGTGCCAGCAGCTTGGCGACAGGGAGCTCCTACAATGAGCAGTTCTTC. Residues: CASSLATGSSYNEQFF.

This clonotype is judged medium-sized. V is TRBV12-3 or TRBV12-4 and J is TRBJ2-4; the D is unclear. CDR3 length: 12 residues. Between the trimmed V and J ends, which lost 1 base and 11 bases, there was a span of 9 bases. CDR3 sequence: CASSLEWGFQYF. The CDR3, as DNA: TGTGCCAGCAGTTTAGAATGGGGTTTTCAGTACTTC.

This clonotype was counted many times. The J gene is TRBJ2-3, the V gene TRBV28; 9 nucleotides align to TRBD2. The CDR3 loop spans 19 amino acids. Germline CDR1 reads MDHEN; CDR2 reads SYDVKM. With 5 bases clipped from V and 2 bases from J, the junction kept 17 bases outside the gene matches. CDR3 region: CASSPGVAGAVGATDTQYF. CDR3 bases: TGTGCCAGCAGTCCCGGGGTAGCGGGAGCTGTCGGGGCCACAGATACGCAGTATTTT.

The rearrangement uses TRBV12-3 or TRBV12-4 and TRBJ1-5, with a possible D match to TRBD1 (5 bases). The ends were cut back, 4 bases at V and 5 bases at J, with 6 bases in the middle. This CDR3 contains 12 residues. The CDR3 sequence: CASSWGDQPQHF. CDR3 nucleotides: TGTGCCAGCAGTTGGGGGGATCAGCCCCAGCATTTT.

V is TRBV19 and J is TRBJ2-1, with 8 bases lining up with TRBD2. V lost 6 bases to trimming and J lost 2 bases; unmatched junction nucleotides: 3. The CDR3 runs to 14 residues. Looked up from germline, CDR1 is LNHDA and CDR2 is SQIVND (reference sequence). CDR3 sequence (DNA): TGTGCCAGTAGAGACGGGAGGGCCTACAATGAGCAGTTCTTC. Residues: CASRDGRAYNEQFF. The full variable domain, rest sourced from reference TRBV19 and TRBJ2-1, is DGGITQSPKYLFRKEGQNVTLSCEQNLNHDAMYWYRQDPGQGLRLIYYSQIVNDFQKGDIAEGYSVSREKKESFPLTVTSAQKNPTAFYLCASRDGRAYNEQFFGPGTRLTVL.

Only a few counts were recorded for this clonotype. The rearrangement uses TRBV6-6 and TRBJ2-7; possibly TRBD1 or TRBD2 for D (6 bases each). The CDR3 has 15 amino acids. Trimming left V 7 bases short and J 3 bases short, with 19 bases between. Per germline, CDR1 MNHNY and CDR2 SVGAGI (reference sequence). The CDR3 nucleotides read TGTGCCAGCACCTCCCGGGGGCGAACACTCTACGAGCAGTACTTC. Protein product: CASTSRGRTLYEQYF.

At least ten counts were recorded for this clonotype. This sequence joins TRBV25-1 and TRBJ2-3; 13 bases align to TRBD2. The CDR3 has 17 residues. With V trimmed by 6 bases and J by 1 base, 7 bases remained unmatched. Germline-derived CDR1 and CDR2 are MGHDK and SYGVNS. The CDR3 reads CASSMLGTSGGTDTQYF. CDR3 sequence (DNA): TGTGCCAGCAGCATGTTAGGGACTAGCGGGGGCACAGATACGCAGTATTTT.

Concerning this clonotype itself: It may be a read error: a sequence one base away is much more abundant. This chain connects TRBV6-2 or TRBV6-3 to TRBJ1-3, with D perhaps TRBD1 (6 bases). The CDR3 totals 16 residues. With 8 bases removed from V and 0 bases from J, the gap between germline ends came to 17 bases. Germline-derived CDR1 and CDR2 are MNHEY and SVGEGT. CDR3 nucleotide sequence: TGTGCCAGCTGTCTCCCGGGACATCTCTCTGGAAACACCATATATTTT. Amino acids: CASCLPGHLSGNTIYF.

This clonotype occurred many times. This chain connects TRBV11-2 to TRBJ2-5, with TRBD2 identical over 9 bases. Germline CDR1 is SGHAT and CDR2 is FQNNGV. The CDR3 loop spans 17 amino acids. V shed 1 base, J shed 3 bases, and the junction held 9 bases outside the gene matches. CDR3: CASSLAGLAGAKETQYF. In DNA form, the CDR3 reads TGTGCCAGCAGCTTAGCCGGATTAGCGGGAGCGAAAGAGACCCAGTACTTC.

The sample holds a few counts of this clonotype. The chain employs TRBV18 and TRBJ2-1; weak D call: TRBD1 (6 bases). Between the trimmed V and J ends, which lost 0 bases and 7 bases, there was a span of 13 bases. The CDR3 totals 15 residues. Germline lookup yields CDR1 KGHSH and CDR2 LQKENI. In nucleotides, the CDR3 is TGTGCCAGCTCACCACCGCCAGGGGTTGGAAATGAGCAGTTCTTC. Translated: CASSPPPGVGNEQFF. The variable domain in full, completed from reference TRBV18 and TRBJ2-1, reads NAGVMQNPRHLVRRRGQEARLRCSPMKGHSHVYWYRQLPEEGLKFMVYLQKENIIDESGMPKERFSAEFPKEGPSILRIQQVVRGDSAAYFCASSPPPGVGNEQFFGPGTRLTVL.

Only a few counts were recorded for this clonotype. The genes are TRBV24-1 and TRBJ2-7; maybe TRBD2 (5 bases). There are 12 residues in the CDR3. CDR1 is KGHDR, CDR2 SFDVKD, per germline. V was clipped by 8 bases and J by 0 bases, with 7 bases between them. The CDR3 reads CATKGDSYEQYF. The CDR3 DNA sequence: TGTGCCACCAAGGGAGACTCCTACGAGCAGTACTTC.